This entry concerns a single T cell receptor (beta chain). No antigen is known for it. The entry originates in a study of Ad26.COV2.S vaccination and SARS-CoV-2 variants. Study context: Sample donor was a member of the COV1001 Ad26.COV2.S trial arm. Ad26.COV2.S given intramuscularly, once or twice 56 days apart. Study-wide results and caveats: Post-vaccination spike-specific CD8+ and CD4+ T cell responses reportedly had substantial breadth.

This table comes from immunoSEQ multiplex PCR, and its TCRdb copy is limited to in-frame clones, with some not included. The top ten clones hold around 3% of a sample with fewer than 300,000 clones, more than 70% of them seen once. The treatment here: 19 received Ad26.COV2.S at low or high dose, single or two shots; a few received placebo; per-sample allocation not given. Day 63 following the first vaccine or placebo injection was when the samples were taken. The sequencing used peripheral blood, collected in a trial of Ad26.COV2.S vaccine versus placebo. The receptor's source is a person between 18 and 59 years old who received the Ad26.COV2.S COVID-19 vaccine or a placebo.

This chain's CDR3 is CASSYRLSAFF. CDR3 nucleotides: TGTGCCAGCAGTTACCGCCTCTCGGCTTTCTTT. This sequence joins TRBV6-2 or TRBV6-3 and TRBJ1-1; D uncertain. Per germline, CDR1 MNHEY and CDR2 SVGEGT. Trimming removed 2 bases from V and 11 bases from J, with 9 bases in between. The CDR3 spans 11 residues.